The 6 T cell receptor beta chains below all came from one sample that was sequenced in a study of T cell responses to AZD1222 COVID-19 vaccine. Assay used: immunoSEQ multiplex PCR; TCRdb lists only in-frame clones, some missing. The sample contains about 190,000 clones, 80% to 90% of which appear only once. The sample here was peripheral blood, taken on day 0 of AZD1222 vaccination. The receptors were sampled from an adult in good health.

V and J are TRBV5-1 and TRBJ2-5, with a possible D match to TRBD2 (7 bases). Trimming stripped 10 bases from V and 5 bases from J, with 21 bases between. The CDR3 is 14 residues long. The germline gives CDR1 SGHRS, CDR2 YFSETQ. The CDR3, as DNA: TGCGCCTCCGGTCCGGCGGGGGCCCAGGAGACCCAGTACTTC. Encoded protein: CASGPAGAQETQYF. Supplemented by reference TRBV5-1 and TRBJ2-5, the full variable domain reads KAGVTQTPRYLIKTRGQQVTLSCSPISGHRSVSWYQQTPGQGLQFLFEYFSETQRNKGNFPGRFSGRQFSNSRSEMNVSTLELGDSALYLCASGPAGAQETQYFGPGTRLLVL.

The DNA for the CDR3 is TGTGCCACCAGCTTCGCTAGCGGGGCCTACGAGCAGTACGTC. It specifies CATSFASGAYEQYV. The rearrangement links TRBV15 to TRBJ2-7; TRBD2 agrees at 9 bases. Germline CDR1 reads LNHNV; CDR2 reads YYDKDF (reference sequence). This CDR3 region has 14 residues. V shed 5 bases and J 2 bases; nucleotides not matched to a gene: 4.

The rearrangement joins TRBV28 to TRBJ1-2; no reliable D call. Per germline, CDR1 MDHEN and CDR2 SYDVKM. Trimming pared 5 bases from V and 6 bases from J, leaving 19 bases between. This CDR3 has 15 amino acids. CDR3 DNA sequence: TGTGCCAGCAGTGCGGAGACGGGTCTCGAGGATGGCTACACCTTC. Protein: CASSAETGLEDGYTF.

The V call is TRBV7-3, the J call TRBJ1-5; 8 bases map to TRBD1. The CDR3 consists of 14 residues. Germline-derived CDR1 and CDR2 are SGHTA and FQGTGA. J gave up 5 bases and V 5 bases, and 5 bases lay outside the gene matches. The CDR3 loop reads CASSPQQGDQPQHF. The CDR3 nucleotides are TGTGCCAGCAGCCCCCAACAGGGGGATCAGCCCCAGCATTTT.

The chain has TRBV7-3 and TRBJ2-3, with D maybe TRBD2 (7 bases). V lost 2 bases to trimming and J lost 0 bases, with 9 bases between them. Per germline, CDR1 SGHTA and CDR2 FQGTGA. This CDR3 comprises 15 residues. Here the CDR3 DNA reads TGTGCCAGCAGCTTAGCGGGGGCTAGCACAGATACGCAGTATTTT. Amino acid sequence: CASSLAGASTDTQYF.

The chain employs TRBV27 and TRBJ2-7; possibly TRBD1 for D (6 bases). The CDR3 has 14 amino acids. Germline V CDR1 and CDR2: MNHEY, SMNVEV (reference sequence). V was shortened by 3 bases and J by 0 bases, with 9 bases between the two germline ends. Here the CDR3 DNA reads TGTGCCAGCAGTTTTACAGGGAGCTCCTACGAGCAGTACTTC. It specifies CASSFTGSSYEQYF.